The present TCR beta chain was sequenced within a study of OX40 agonist ivuxolimab in advanced cancers. Comments on this clone: Antigen unknown.

General study findings and limits: Among T cells, CD8+ cells averaged more expanded clones than CD4+ cells.

CDR1 and CDR2 (germline): KGHSH, LQKENI. The CDR3 has 16 amino acids. The germline V and J ends were trimmed by 3 bases and 6 bases, with 15 bases remaining between them. TCRdb keeps only in-frame clones here, not all; method: immunoSEQ multiplex PCR. This table holds under 80,000 clones, around 90% found once. The chain carries TRBV18 and TRBJ1-6; D ambiguous. This receptor was taken from an adult with an advanced solid tumor such as melanoma, head and neck, liver or kidney cancer. Sequences were derived from CD4+ or CD8+ T cells sorted from blood, sampled in a trial of the OX40 agonist ivuxolimab. The CDR3: CASSPWREKGNSPLHF. The CDR3 nucleotides read TGTGCCAGCTCACCTTGGAGGGAGAAGGGTAATTCACCCCTCCACTTT.